The 10 T cell receptor beta chains below all came from one sample that was sequenced in a study of cytomegalovirus exposure and HLA in healthy donors. 60 Vbeta and 13 Jbeta primers were used in PCR. Profiling relied on immunoSEQ multiplex PCR, and the TCRdb table lists in-frame clones only, not all of them. This sample's table has some 120,000 clones. Sequenced: PBMCs. The receptors shown here come from a woman between 55 and 75 years old in good health and CMV-seronegative.

This rearrangement joins TRBV6-4 to TRBJ2-7; D not certain. The germline gives CDR1 MRHNA, CDR2 SNTAGT. Deletions cut 3 bases from V and 0 bases from J, with 18 bases between. The CDR3 is 17 residues long. The CDR3 sequence: CASSDSRRIPFSYEQYF. The CDR3 DNA reads TGTGCCAGCAGTGATAGTCGGCGGATTCCTTTCTCCTACGAGCAGTACTTC.

J is TRBJ2-3 and V is TRBV7-2; possible D gene TRBD1, 7 bases. The CDR3 has 16 residues. CDR1 is SGHTA and CDR2 is FQGNSA in the germline V gene. The V and J ends lost 1 base and 4 bases respectively, with 15 bases between them. The CDR3 reads CASSLGRGLIADTQYF. The CDR3 nucleotides read TGTGCCAGCAGCTTAGGGAGGGGGCTAATTGCAGATACGCAGTATTTT.

V is TRBV6-5 and J is TRBJ2-2, with a tentative D call TRBD2 (5 bases). From germline, CDR1 is MNHEY and CDR2 SVGAGI. V lost 7 bases, J lost 2 bases, and 14 bases lay in between. The CDR3 covers 15 residues. In nucleotides, the CDR3 is TGTGCCAGCATTTTCTCCGGGGTTAACACCGGGGAGCTGTTTTTT. Its protein product is CASIFSGVNTGELFF.

The chain has TRBV4-1 and TRBJ2-7; unclear D gene. CDR3 length: 15 amino acids. Germline lookup yields CDR1 MGHRA and CDR2 YSYEKL. The V gene lost 1 base and the J gene lost 0 bases, with 10 bases spanning the gap. The CDR3 spells CASSQGAGRSYEQYF. CDR3 DNA: TGCGCCAGCAGCCAAGGGGCTGGGCGCTCCTACGAGCAGTACTTC.

This chain connects TRBV29-1 to TRBJ2-7; a possible D gene is TRBD1 (6 bases). The germline V gene has CDR1 SQVTM and CDR2 ANQGSEA. Trimming removed 5 bases from V and 0 bases from J, with 8 bases in between. The CDR3 length is 12 residues. CDR3 in amino acids: CSVRDNSYEQYF. CDR3 sequence (DNA): TGCAGCGTTCGGGACAACTCCTACGAGCAGTACTTC.

The V gene is TRBV4-1, the J gene TRBJ1-4; D is possibly TRBD1 (6 bases). V dropped 1 base and J dropped 8 bases, with 17 bases sitting between them. This CDR3 is 16 amino acids long. Germline V CDR1 and CDR2: MGHRA, YSYEKL. DNA of the CDR3: TGCGCCAGCAGCCAAGGGTCTGCAGGGGTAGGGGAAAAACTGTTTTTT. Protein: CASSQGSAGVGEKLFF.

This sequence joins TRBV5-1 and TRBJ1-1; the D gene is possibly TRBD1 (6 bases). The germline V gene encodes CDR1 SGHRS and CDR2 YFSETQ. The CDR3 consists of 15 residues. Trimming removed 0 bases at V and 1 base at J, with 10 bases between. The CDR3: CASSLGGQSNTEAFF. The CDR3 DNA reads TGCGCCAGCAGCTTGGGGGGACAATCGAACACTGAAGCTTTCTTT.

The CDR3 DNA reads as TGTGCCAGTAGTTCTCCTGCGGGGGCGCGGGCTAATGAAAAACTGTTTTTT. It codes for CASSSPAGARANEKLFF. The chain links TRBV19 to TRBJ1-4; maybe TRBD1 (6 bases). The CDR3 has 17 amino acids. V lost 5 bases and J 3 bases, leaving 19 bases between the germline ends. Germline assignment: CDR1 LNHDA and CDR2 SQIVND (reference sequence).

This chain uses TRBV7-2 with TRBJ1-2; TRBD1 matches at 11 bases. V lost 3 bases and J lost 4; bases outside the gene matches: 7. The germline V gene encodes CDR1 SGHTA and CDR2 FQGNSA. The CDR3 length is 16 residues. Here the CDR3 DNA reads TGTGCCAGCAGCTTGGGGACAGGGGGGGGAATCTATGGCTACACCTTC. It translates to CASSLGTGGGIYGYTF.

The V and J genes are TRBV2 and TRBJ1-4; no firm D call. V was clipped by 1 base and J by 7 bases, with 10 bases between them. The CDR3 runs to 14 residues. Looked up from germline, CDR1 is SNHLY and CDR2 is FYNNEI. CDR3 sequence reads: CASSEVAEGEKLFF. CDR3 coding DNA: TGTGCCAGCAGTGAAGTTGCTGAGGGTGAAAAACTGTTTTTT. The full variable domain, its missing parts supplied by reference TRBV2 and TRBJ1-4, is EPEVTQTPSHQVTQMGQEVILRCVPISNHLYFYWYRQILGQKVEFLVSFYNNEISEKSEIFDDQFSVERPDGSNFTLKIRSTKLEDSAMYFCASSEVAEGEKLFFGSGTQLSVL.